This is a list of T cell receptor beta chains from one sample in a study of OX40 agonist ivuxolimab in advanced cancers. Assay used: immunoSEQ multiplex PCR; TCRdb lists only in-frame clones, some missing. Among tens of thousands of clones, 82% were seen once, and the ten largest hold approximately 5.2%. This sample comprised CD4+ or CD8+ T cells sorted from blood, obtained in a trial of the OX40 agonist ivuxolimab. The origin of the receptors is an adult with an advanced solid tumor such as melanoma, head and neck, liver or kidney cancer. Each CDR3 is given with its conserved first and last residue. The order of the fields is V gene, clone size, J gene, D gene, CDR3 protein, CDR3 DNA. The D gene is left open where the match is weak. A clone size is listed for some rows: how often the clone was seen (once, few, many), or a class if it is expanded.

V: TRBV5-1
size: .
J: TRBJ2-3
D: .
CDR3: CASSAGGTDTQYF
DNA: TGCGCCAGCAGCGCCGGCGGCACAGATACGCAGTATTTT

V: TRBV27
size: .
J: TRBJ1-1
D: TRBD1
CDR3: CASSSGQGFAEAFF
DNA: TGTGCCAGCAGTTCCGGACAGGGTTTCGCTGAAGCTTTCTTT

V: TRBV18
size: .
J: TRBJ2-3
D: TRBD2
CDR3: CASSPGLAATDTQYF
DNA: TGTGCCAGCTCACCGGGACTAGCGGCCACAGATACGCAGTATTTT

V: TRBV6-9
size: .
J: TRBJ2-3
D: TRBD1
CDR3: CASKSGGAGTDTQYF
DNA: TGTGCCAGCAAATCAGGGGGCGCGGGGACAGATACGCAGTATTTT

V: TRBV4-1
size: once
J: TRBJ1-1
D: .
CDR3: CASSQMINTEAFF
DNA: TGCGCCAGCAGCCAAATGATAAACACTGAAGCTTTCTTT

V: TRBV7-2
size: .
J: TRBJ2-1
D: TRBD1
CDR3: CASSIGQGRNEQFF
DNA: TGTGCCAGCAGCATAGGACAGGGGCGGAATGAGCAGTTCTTC

V: TRBV27
size: .
J: TRBJ2-5
D: .
CDR3: CASKITVNAVGTQYF
DNA: TGTGCCAGCAAAATCACGGTTAATGCGGTGGGGACCCAGTACTTC

V: TRBV6-1
size: few
J: TRBJ1-3
D: .
CDR3: CASSEGGFSGNTIYF
DNA: TGTGCCAGCAGTGAAGGGGGATTCTCTGGAAACACCATATATTTT

V: TRBV19
size: .
J: TRBJ1-2
D: .
CDR3: CASTFQNYGYTF
DNA: TGTGCCAGCACATTCCAAAACTATGGCTACACCTTC

V: TRBV4-1
size: .
J: TRBJ1-5
D: .
CDR3: CASSQGEQTEKGNQPQHF
DNA: TGCGCCAGCAGCCAAGGCGAACAAACCGAGAAGGGGAATCAGCCCCAGCATTTT

V: TRBV18
size: .
J: TRBJ2-2
D: TRBD2
CDR3: CASSPGTSGSTGGELFF
DNA: TGTGCCAGCTCACCCGGGACTAGCGGGTCCACGGGCGGGGAGCTGTTTTTT

V: TRBV27
size: .
J: TRBJ2-3
D: .
CDR3: CASSPRLEGVSTDTQYF
DNA: TGTGCCAGCAGTCCCCGTTTAGAGGGGGTGAGCACAGATACGCAGTATTTT

V: TRBV5-1
size: .
J: TRBJ1-2
D: .
CDR3: CASRSGEFRGYTF
DNA: TGCGCCAGCAGGTCAGGGGAGTTTCGAGGCTACACCTTC

V: TRBV7-9
size: .
J: TRBJ2-1
D: .
CDR3: CASSLSSSYNEQFF
DNA: TGTGCCAGCAGCCTCTCCAGCTCCTACAATGAGCAGTTCTTC

V: TRBV4-1
size: .
J: TRBJ2-5
D: .
CDR3: CASTEHRATQETQYF
DNA: TGCGCCAGCACCGAACACAGGGCAACTCAAGAGACCCAGTACTTC

V: TRBV30
size: .
J: TRBJ2-4
D: .
CDR3: CAWSGDLAKNIQYF
DNA: TGTGCCTGGAGTGGGGACCTAGCCAAAAACATTCAGTACTTC

V: TRBV30
size: .
J: TRBJ1-1
D: .
CDR3: CAWSVRQTMNTEAFF
DNA: TGTGCCTGGAGTGTACGACAGACCATGAACACTGAAGCTTTCTTT

V: TRBV5-1
size: once
J: TRBJ2-7
D: .
CDR3: CASSFAGWGQNSYEQYF
DNA: TGCGCCAGCAGCTTTGCCGGGTGGGGGCAGAATTCCTACGAGCAGTACTTC

V: TRBV6-1
size: .
J: TRBJ1-2
D: TRBD1
CDR3: CASSEGTGIYGYTF
DNA: TGTGCCAGCAGTGAGGGGACAGGGATCTATGGCTACACCTTC

V: TRBV6-5
size: .
J: TRBJ1-1
D: .
CDR3: CASSYRASTEAFF
DNA: TGTGCCAGCAGTTACAGGGCGAGCACTGAAGCTTTCTTT

V: TRBV7-8
size: .
J: TRBJ1-2
D: .
CDR3: CASSLAAGNYGYTF
DNA: TGTGCCAGCAGCTTAGCCGCAGGGAACTATGGCTACACCTTC

V: TRBV27
size: .
J: TRBJ2-1
D: TRBD2
CDR3: CASSLSSGADGEQFF
DNA: TGTGCCAGCAGTTTATCAAGCGGGGCCGACGGTGAGCAGTTCTTC

V: TRBV7-3
size: .
J: TRBJ2-7
D: .
CDR3: CASSSTATNEQYF
DNA: TGTGCCAGCAGCTCCACGGCTACGAACGAGCAGTACTTC

V: TRBV2
size: .
J: TRBJ2-7
D: TRBD2
CDR3: CASSEVASGSYEQYF
DNA: TGTGCCAGCAGTGAAGTGGCTAGCGGGAGCTACGAGCAGTACTTC

V: TRBV5-6
size: .
J: TRBJ2-1
D: .
CDR3: CASSLGGDEQFF
DNA: TGTGCCAGCAGCTTGGGGGGTGATGAGCAGTTCTTC

V: TRBV5-1
size: once
J: TRBJ1-6
D: TRBD1
CDR3: CASSSGGQGYSPLHF
DNA: TGCGCCAGCAGCTCCGGCGGACAGGGATATTCACCCCTCCACTTT

V: TRBV11-2
size: .
J: TRBJ1-3
D: TRBD1
CDR3: CASSLVTGGSSGNTIYF
DNA: TGTGCCAGCAGCTTAGTAACAGGGGGAAGCTCTGGAAACACCATATATTTT

V: TRBV15
size: .
J: TRBJ2-1
D: .
CDR3: CATGLTGAGTDNEQFF
DNA: TGTGCCACCGGACTCACGGGAGCGGGGACAGACAATGAGCAGTTCTTC

V: TRBV28
size: .
J: TRBJ2-5
D: TRBD1
CDR3: CATKQTGPQETQYF
DNA: TGTGCCACAAAACAGACAGGGCCCCAAGAGACCCAGTACTTC

V: TRBV6-5
size: .
J: TRBJ1-1
D: .
CDR3: CASSYGQGYTEAFF
DNA: TGTGCCAGCAGTTACGGGCAGGGATACACTGAAGCTTTCTTT

V: TRBV5-1
size: .
J: TRBJ1-2
D: TRBD1
CDR3: CASSLRQGADGYTF
DNA: TGCGCCAGCAGCTTGCGGCAGGGGGCGGATGGCTACACCTTC

V: TRBV6-5
size: .
J: TRBJ1-6
D: .
CDR3: CASSYSIEQGNSPLHF
DNA: TGTGCCAGCAGTTACTCGATAGAACAGGGCAATTCACCCCTCCACTTT

V: TRBV4-3
size: once
J: TRBJ1-2
D: .
CDR3: CASSQEYGRNYGYTF
DNA: TGCGCCAGCAGCCAAGAGTATGGGAGAAACTATGGCTACACCTTC

V: TRBV11-1
size: .
J: TRBJ1-1
D: .
CDR3: CASSFNQGWTEAFF
DNA: TGTGCCAGCAGCTTTAATCAGGGCTGGACTGAAGCTTTCTTT

V: TRBV28
size: once
J: TRBJ1-5
D: .
CDR3: CASSLRGFRGQPQHF
DNA: TGTGCCAGCAGTTTGCGGGGATTTCGGGGTCAGCCCCAGCATTTT